The entry below describes one T cell receptor (beta chain). No antigen is known for it. These data originate in a study of OX40 agonist ivuxolimab in advanced cancers. Across the whole study: Among those enrolled, mean age was 60 years (range roughly 20 to 79) and approximately 80% were male. Antecedent anti-PD-1, anti-PD-L1 or anti-CTLA-4 therapy was permissible, with approximately 44% having received some. General study results and limits: Specificity for antigen went undetermined in the expanded peripheral T cells.

Here immunoSEQ multiplex PCR was the method, and the copy in TCRdb shows in-frame clones only, minus some. The repertoire holds 50,000 to 75,000 clones, with 85% to 90% as singletons. This CDR3 region has 17 residues. V lost 2 bases to trimming and J lost 2 bases, with 16 bases between them. Germline V gene sequence: CDR1 KGHSY, CDR2 FQNENV. The sample here was CD4+ or CD8+ T cells sorted from blood, taken in a trial of the OX40 agonist ivuxolimab. The TCR was taken from an adult with an advanced solid tumor such as melanoma, head and neck, liver or kidney cancer. The chain has TRBV16 and TRBJ1-5; tentative D call: TRBD1 (5 bases). CDR3 sequence: CASSQGVGEPGNQPQHF. The CDR3 region has the DNA TGTGCCAGCAGCCAAGGAGTGGGGGAACCTGGCAATCAGCCCCAGCATTTT.